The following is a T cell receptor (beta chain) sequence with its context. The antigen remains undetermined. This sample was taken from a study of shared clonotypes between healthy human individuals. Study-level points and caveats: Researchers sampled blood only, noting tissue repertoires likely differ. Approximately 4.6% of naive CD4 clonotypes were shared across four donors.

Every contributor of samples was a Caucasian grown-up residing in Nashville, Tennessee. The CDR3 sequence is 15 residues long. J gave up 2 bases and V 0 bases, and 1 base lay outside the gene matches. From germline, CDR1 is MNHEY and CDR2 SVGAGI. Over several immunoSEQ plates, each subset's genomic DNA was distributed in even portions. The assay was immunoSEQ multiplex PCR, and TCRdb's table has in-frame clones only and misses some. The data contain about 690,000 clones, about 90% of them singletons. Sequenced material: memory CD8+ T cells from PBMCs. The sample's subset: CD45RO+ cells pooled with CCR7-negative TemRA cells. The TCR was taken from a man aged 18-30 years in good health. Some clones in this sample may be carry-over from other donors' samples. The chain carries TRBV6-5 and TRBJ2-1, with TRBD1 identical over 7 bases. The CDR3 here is CASSYSGTAYNEQFF. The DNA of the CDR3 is TGTGCCAGCAGTTACTCCGGGACAGCCTACAATGAGCAGTTCTTC.